The 4 T cell receptor beta chains in this list originate from one sample, sequenced in a study of cytomegalovirus exposure and HLA in healthy donors. The PCR used 60 Vbeta and 13 Jbeta primers. Libraries were prepared by immunoSEQ multiplex PCR; TCRdb keeps only in-frame clonotypes and omits some of them. The sample contains around 170,000 clones, around 80% of which appear only once. Sequencing input: PBMCs. Receptor source: a girl aged 5-17 years in good health and CMV-seropositive.

This clone was detected once. V usage is TRBV19 and J usage is TRBJ1-2, with TRBD1 as a possible D gene (5 bases). V was pared by 3 bases and J by 3 bases, with 11 bases between. The CDR3 is made up of 14 amino acids. Germline values: CDR1 LNHDA, CDR2 SQIVND (reference sequence). This CDR3 reads CASSIRQGDYGYTF. The CDR3 DNA follows: TGTGCCAGTAGTATTAGGCAGGGCGACTATGGCTACACCTTC.

V gene TRBV5-1 combines with J gene TRBJ2-7, with D unclear. Germline CDR1 and CDR2: SGHRS and YFSETQ. V lost 5 bases and J 0 bases, leaving 18 bases between the germline ends. The CDR3 is made up of 16 amino acids. CDR3 sequence reads: CASRRDGQSSSYEQYF. Here the CDR3 DNA reads TGCGCCAGCAGGCGTGATGGGCAGTCGAGCTCCTACGAGCAGTACTTC.

CDR3 amino acids: CASSTHFGTGVNIRTDTQYF. The DNA of the CDR3 is TGTGCCAGCAGCACTCACTTCGGGACAGGGGTAAATATCCGCACAGATACGCAGTATTTT. The chain has TRBV9 and TRBJ2-3; 10 bases fit TRBD1. This CDR3 comprises 20 residues. Losses at the gene ends were 4 bases for V and 1 base for J; bases not matched to a gene: 18. Germline values: CDR1 SGDLS, CDR2 YYNGEE. The variable domain in full, completed from reference TRBV9 and TRBJ2-3, reads DSGVTQTPKHLITATGQRVTLRCSPRSGDLSVYWYQQSLDQGLQFLIQYYNGEERAKGNILERFSAQQFPDLHSELNLSSLELGDSALYFCASSTHFGTGVNIRTDTQYFGPGTRLTVL.

The chain is built from TRBV6-5 and TRBJ2-3; the match to TRBD2 covers 11 bases. This CDR3 comprises 16 residues. Germline lookup yields CDR1 MNHEY and CDR2 SVGAGI. J lost 5 bases, V lost 1 base, and 5 bases had no gene match. The CDR3 bases are TGTGCCAGCAGTTACTTAGCGGGAGGGCCCGTAGATACGCAGTATTTT. Translated: CASSYLAGGPVDTQYF.